This TCR beta chain was retrieved from a study of T cell responses to AZD1222 COVID-19 vaccine. General study findings and limits: Just five or six AZD1222 recipients tested seropositive at baseline. Compared with day 0, the breadth and depth of the Spike-specific TCR repertoire rose significantly after two doses of AZD1222. The sample set comprised mostly white British donors with more females, and clonal diversity was possibly underestimated. CD4 TCRs associated with vaccination spanned spike, dominating at 160-218 and 743-854.

This CDR3 is built from 15 residues. V lost 1 base and J lost 3, with 10 bases in between. Germline V gene lookup returns CDR1 LGHNA and CDR2 YNFKEQ. Of note for this clone: Its antigen is as yet unknown.

The protocol was immunoSEQ multiplex PCR, while the TCRdb copy is restricted to in-frame clones and leaves out a portion. In the table there are about 86,000 clones, under 95% of which are singletons. The chain couples TRBV4-2 to TRBJ1-5, with D possibly being TRBD1 (6 bases). This sequence was found in an adult in good health. The sample in question was peripheral blood, obtained on day 0 of AZD1222 vaccination. This CDR3 is CASSQATGSNQPQHF. CDR3 coding DNA: TGTGCCAGCAGCCAAGCGACAGGTTCCAATCAGCCCCAGCATTTT.